This T cell receptor beta chain was identified in a study of T-cell memory formation after mild COVID-19. The study, taken as a whole, reports: Pre-infection memory carried some responding clones, suggesting that cross-reactive memory joined. Chiefly within CM and EM were the contracting CD4+ clones; CD8+ ones were within EMRA. From day 15 to 85, contracting clones were balanced between CD4 and CD8, whereas later expanders leaned toward CD4+.

This clonotype was detected a few times. The antigen remains undetermined. The germline V and J ends were trimmed by 1 base and 0 bases, with 16 bases remaining between them. This CDR3 has 18 residues. Germline CDR1 and CDR2: KGHSH and LQKENI. UMIs and sample barcodes were carried by the TCR alpha and TCR beta cDNA libraries that 5'RACE produced using constant-segment primers. TCRdb itself ran the 5' RACE reads through MiXCR, one entry per CDR3 protein. The sample shows about 240,000 distinct CDR3 sequences, roughly a tenth of them seen only once. The chain recombines TRBV18 with TRBJ1-3; no definite D call. The source material was PBMCs or a T cell subset sorted from them (not recorded which). The sequence came from a young man who had mild COVID-19 (a few samples of this study predate the infection). Cell type and time point are not known. CDR3 amino acids: CASSPRTRTADSGNTIYF. The CDR3 DNA follows: TGTGCCAGCTCACCACGTACACGGACGGCCGACTCTGGAAACACCATATATTTT. The whole variable domain, filled in from reference TRBV18 and TRBJ1-3, reads NAGVMQNPRHLVRRRGQEARLRCSPMKGHSHVYWYRQLPEEGLKFMVYLQKENIIDESGMPKERFSAEFPKEGPSILRIQQVVRGDSAAYFCASSPRTRTADSGNTIYFGEGSWLTVV.